One sample yielded the 2 T cell receptor beta chains listed below, sequenced in a study of regulatory T cells in long-lasting Graves disease. Through Arm-PCR of CDR3 regions and iRepertoire HTBI primers, TCR beta libraries were built. Each CDR3 protein gets one entry after TCRdb re-called the multiplex PCR reads with MiXCR. The sample records about 470,000 distinct CDR3 sequences, less than 25% being singletons. As to time point: persistent/refractory GD, antithyroid drugs over 5 years with positive TRAb. The TCR library was prepared using RNA isolated from PBMCs. This specimen was peripheral blood mononuclear cells (PBMCs), taken when the disease was refractory, from a patient treated with antithyroid drugs. The origin of the receptors is a female donor with Graves disease.

This clonotype appeared many times. The chain employs TRBV18 and TRBJ2-2; unclear D gene. The germline V and J ends were trimmed by 4 bases and 0 bases, with 12 bases remaining between them. In germline, CDR1 is KGHSH, CDR2 LQKENI. This CDR3 region has 16 residues. CDR3 sequence: CASSQTQSPNTGELFF. CDR3 nucleotide sequence: TGTGCCAGCTCACAAACGCAGAGCCCGAACACCGGGGAGCTGTTTTTT.

This clonotype was seen ten or more times. V usage is TRBV28 and J usage is TRBJ2-7; 8 bases fit TRBD2. This CDR3 comprises 15 residues. The germline V gene encodes CDR1 MDHEN and CDR2 SYDVKM. V lost 6 bases, J lost 1 base, and 8 bases stayed unmatched. For the CDR3, the DNA is TGTGCCAGCAGACGGGGACTAGGGGTTTCCTACGAGCAGTACTTC. It specifies CASRRGLGVSYEQYF.